Listed below are T cell receptor beta chains from one sample, sequenced in a study of blood T cell repertoires in COVID-19. Clones were read by immunoSEQ multiplex PCR, and TCRdb kept only the in-frame ones, dropping some. The sample lists some 200,000 clones; around nine tenths were seen once. Sequenced material: peripheral blood. All receptors derive from a man between 18 and 29 years old with active or convalescent COVID-19. Each CDR3 is given with its conserved first and last residue. The order of the fields is CDR3 DNA, CDR3 protein, clone size, V gene, D gene, J gene. A D gene is named only where the DNA matches it firmly. Size values are once, few and many counts, or a class for expanded clones, and some rows have none.

DNA: TGTGCCAGCAGTTGGAGACAGGGGGCTGCTGGGGAAAAACTGTTTTTT
CDR3: CASSWRQGAAGEKLFF
size: -
V: TRBV28
D: TRBD1
J: TRBJ1-4

DNA: TGTGCCAGCATTCAGGGCATGGACACCGGGGAGCTGTTTTTT
CDR3: CASIQGMDTGELFF
size: -
V: TRBV6-5
D: -
J: TRBJ2-2

DNA: TGTGCCAGCAGTGAAGGACAGGGTAGAAACTATGGCTACACCTTC
CDR3: CASSEGQGRNYGYTF
size: -
V: TRBV9
D: TRBD1
J: TRBJ1-2

DNA: TGTGCCAGCACGTGGGGGCCGTACACTGAAGCTTTCTTT
CDR3: CASTWGPYTEAFF
size: -
V: TRBV25-1
D: -
J: TRBJ1-1

DNA: TGTGCCAGCAGCCGCGGACAGGGGGCTATTGAAGCTTTCTTT
CDR3: CASSRGQGAIEAFF
size: -
V: TRBV5-4
D: TRBD1
J: TRBJ1-1

DNA: TGTGCCAGCAGGGGATCGACGGTTCAGGGCACCATATATTTT
CDR3: CASRGSTVQGTIYF
size: -
V: TRBV6-5
D: -
J: TRBJ1-3

DNA: TGTGCCAGCACCGGGGACACAGAATACTATGGCTACACCTTC
CDR3: CASTGDTEYYGYTF
size: -
V: TRBV2
D: -
J: TRBJ1-2

DNA: TGCAGCGTTGATTGGGCTAGCCATGAGCAGTTCTTC
CDR3: CSVDWASHEQFF
size: few
V: TRBV29-1
D: -
J: TRBJ2-1

DNA: TGTGCCAGCAGCTTAGTCGCCGCTCGGGGGACTGGGGCCAACGTCCTGACTTTC
CDR3: CASSLVAARGTGANVLTF
size: -
V: TRBV7-8
D: -
J: TRBJ2-6

DNA: TGTGCCAGCAGCCCTACAGGGAACACTGAAGCTTTCTTT
CDR3: CASSPTGNTEAFF
size: -
V: TRBV7-2
D: -
J: TRBJ1-1

DNA: TGTGCCAGCAGCTCCTGGGATTCAACGGGGGAAAAACTGTTTTTT
CDR3: CASSSWDSTGEKLFF
size: -
V: TRBV11-3
D: -
J: TRBJ1-4

DNA: TGTGCCAGCAGCCCAGGGACTAGCGGGAGAGGAGACTACGAGCAGTACTTC
CDR3: CASSPGTSGRGDYEQYF
size: -
V: TRBV4-2
D: TRBD2
J: TRBJ2-7

DNA: TGTGCCAGCTCACCTTCAGGGTTAAACCTAAACGGGGGCTACACCTTC
CDR3: CASSPSGLNLNGGYTF
size: -
V: TRBV18
D: -
J: TRBJ1-2

DNA: TGTGCCAGCAGCTTAGAATTTAAGCCGAGGGATGAGCAGTTCTTC
CDR3: CASSLEFKPRDEQFF
size: -
V: TRBV11-3
D: -
J: TRBJ2-1

DNA: TGTGCCAGCAGCTTAGAACGGCAAGAGACCCAGTACTTC
CDR3: CASSLERQETQYF
size: -
V: TRBV7-2
D: -
J: TRBJ2-5

DNA: TGTGCCAGTAGCCCGGGACTAGGAACCCTGGATGAGCAGTTCTTC
CDR3: CASSPGLGTLDEQFF
size: once
V: TRBV19
D: TRBD2
J: TRBJ2-1

DNA: TGTGCCACCAGGGGCGAAAGCGGAATCCGAACCTACGAGCAGTACTTC
CDR3: CATRGESGIRTYEQYF
size: once
V: TRBV24-1
D: -
J: TRBJ2-7

DNA: TGTGCCAGCAGGAAACCGGGAGGGAACACTGAAGCTTTCTTT
CDR3: CASRKPGGNTEAFF
size: -
V: TRBV7-2
D: -
J: TRBJ1-1

DNA: TGTGCCAGCAGCAGGACTAGCGGGCCGAGGGACGAGCAGTACTTC
CDR3: CASSRTSGPRDEQYF
size: -
V: TRBV6-5
D: TRBD2
J: TRBJ2-7

DNA: TGCGCCAGCAGCCTGGGACAGCCCCAAGAGACCCAGTACTTC
CDR3: CASSLGQPQETQYF
size: -
V: TRBV5-1
D: TRBD1
J: TRBJ2-5

DNA: TGTGCCAGCAGTGAAAGGGGGCCAGGTTTTGGAAAACTGTTTTTT
CDR3: CASSERGPGFGKLFF
size: -
V: TRBV6-1
D: TRBD1
J: TRBJ1-4

DNA: TGTGCCACCAGTGACCCCACCTACAGGGAGTCCAGGGAGCTGTTTTTT
CDR3: CATSDPTYRESRELFF
size: few
V: TRBV24-1
D: -
J: TRBJ2-2

DNA: TGTGCCAGCTCCTGGGGGGGAGGATACGAGCAGTACTTC
CDR3: CASSWGGGYEQYF
size: -
V: TRBV9
D: TRBD2
J: TRBJ2-7

DNA: TGTGCCAGCAGTTTACGACTAAACACCGGGGAGCTGTTTTTT
CDR3: CASSLRLNTGELFF
size: -
V: TRBV27
D: -
J: TRBJ2-2

DNA: TGTGCCAGCAGCCGACAGCATGAGCAGTTCTTC
CDR3: CASSRQHEQFF
size: -
V: TRBV5-6
D: -
J: TRBJ2-1

DNA: TGTGCCAGCAGCTTAGTATATAGGAGTTACGAGCAGTACTTC
CDR3: CASSLVYRSYEQYF
size: -
V: TRBV11-2
D: -
J: TRBJ2-7

DNA: TGTGCCAGCAGCCTAAGGTGGGACAGGAACGTGAACACTGAAGCTTTCTTT
CDR3: CASSLRWDRNVNTEAFF
size: -
V: TRBV16
D: TRBD1
J: TRBJ1-1

DNA: TGTGCCAGCAGCTTAGCATACACTAACTATGGCTACACCTTC
CDR3: CASSLAYTNYGYTF
size: -
V: TRBV11-2
D: -
J: TRBJ1-2

DNA: TGTGCCAGCAGCCATTCAGGGCGTAGGTACGAGCAGTACTTC
CDR3: CASSHSGRRYEQYF
size: -
V: TRBV7-9
D: -
J: TRBJ2-7

DNA: TGTGCCAGCAGCCCCACGCGCGAGGATACGCAGTATTTT
CDR3: CASSPTREDTQYF
size: -
V: TRBV7-3
D: -
J: TRBJ2-3

DNA: TGTGCCAGCAGTATGGACTGGAGCTCCTACAATGAGCAGTTCTTC
CDR3: CASSMDWSSYNEQFF
size: -
V: TRBV6-5
D: -
J: TRBJ2-1

DNA: TGTGCCACCAGAGATGTTGAGGGACAGGGAAAAGCCTATGGCTACACCTTC
CDR3: CATRDVEGQGKAYGYTF
size: once
V: TRBV15
D: TRBD1
J: TRBJ1-2

DNA: TGCGCCAGCAGCTTGCGGGCAGGGATCGAGCAGTACTTC
CDR3: CASSLRAGIEQYF
size: -
V: TRBV5-1
D: -
J: TRBJ2-7

DNA: TGTGCTAGTGGTCCCCGGGACACCTACTACGAGCAGTACTTC
CDR3: CASGPRDTYYEQYF
size: -
V: TRBV12-5
D: -
J: TRBJ2-7

DNA: TGTGCCAGCAGCTTACGGGGGGCTTTTCTTGACTACACCTTC
CDR3: CASSLRGAFLDYTF
size: -
V: TRBV7-2
D: -
J: TRBJ1-2

DNA: TGCGCCAGCACCGAGCGGGAGGCCTTACCCAAAAACATTCAGTACTTC
CDR3: CASTEREALPKNIQYF
size: -
V: TRBV10-1
D: TRBD2
J: TRBJ2-4

DNA: TGTGCCAGCAGTTTGAGGCAATCGGGGTCACCCCTCCACTTT
CDR3: CASSLRQSGSPLHF
size: -
V: TRBV27
D: -
J: TRBJ1-6

DNA: TGTGCCAGCAGCGAAGGGGGACAGTTGAACACTGAAGCTTTCTTT
CDR3: CASSEGGQLNTEAFF
size: -
V: TRBV9
D: TRBD1
J: TRBJ1-1

DNA: TGTGCCAGCAGCCCTCTCGGGAACACCGGGGAGCTGTTTTTT
CDR3: CASSPLGNTGELFF
size: -
V: TRBV28
D: -
J: TRBJ2-2

DNA: TGTGCCACCAGTGAAGGGGGGGCCTACGAGCAGTACTTC
CDR3: CATSEGGAYEQYF
size: -
V: TRBV24-1
D: -
J: TRBJ2-7

DNA: TGTGCCAGTCTCGGCCGGGATAGCAATCAGCCCCAGCATTTT
CDR3: CASLGRDSNQPQHF
size: -
V: TRBV28
D: -
J: TRBJ1-5

DNA: TGTGCCAGCACGACAGGGTGGAATCAGCCCCAGCATTTT
CDR3: CASTTGWNQPQHF
size: -
V: TRBV3-1/TRBV3-2
D: TRBD1
J: TRBJ1-5

DNA: TGTGCCAGCAGCTTACAAGGGGACACCGGGGAGCTGTTTTTT
CDR3: CASSLQGDTGELFF
size: -
V: TRBV7-3
D: -
J: TRBJ2-2